These 30 T cell receptor beta chains came from one sample sequenced in a study of cytomegalovirus exposure and HLA in healthy donors. A multiplex PCR was run with 60 Vbeta primers and 13 Jbeta primers. Profiled with immunoSEQ multiplex PCR; TCRdb holds only in-frame clones, not every one. The table includes fewer than 130,000 clones, 76% detected once. Sample: PBMCs. The receptors here all came from a man between 25 and 39 years old in good health and CMV-seropositive.

The V and J genes are TRBV7-2 and TRBJ2-1; TRBD1 matches at 7 bases. The J segment lost 6 bases and the V segment lost 5 bases, leaving 1 base of the junction unmatched. The CDR3 is 12 residues long. Germline CDR1 reads SGHTA; CDR2 reads FQGNSA. CDR3 amino acids: CASSPGGNEQFF. The CDR3 DNA sequence: TGTGCCAGCAGCCCAGGGGGCAATGAGCAGTTCTTC.

The rearrangement links TRBV7-9 to TRBJ2-1; TRBD2 matches 7 bases. The CDR3 runs 12 residues. Germline lookup yields CDR1 SEHNR and CDR2 FQNEAQ (reference sequence). Trimming cost V 1 base and J 15 bases; bases outside gene matches: 6. CDR3 amino acids: CASSLGPGGPFF. The CDR3 nucleotides read TGTGCCAGCAGCTTAGGTCCGGGAGGCCCGTTCTTC.

The chain combines TRBV9 with TRBJ1-1; 8 bases line up with TRBD1. CDR3 length: 15 residues. Germline CDR1 reads SGDLS; CDR2 reads YYNGEE. V lost 4 bases, J lost 1 base, and 6 bases stayed unmatched. This CDR3 reads CASSLAGTGNTEAFF. The CDR3 DNA is TGTGCCAGCAGCTTAGCCGGGACAGGGAACACTGAAGCTTTCTTT.

The chain combines TRBV4-2 with TRBJ2-1, with D tentatively TRBD2 (6 bases). V was shortened by 1 base and J by 2 bases, with 12 bases between the two germline ends. Germline-derived CDR1 and CDR2 are LGHNA and YNFKEQ. The CDR3 has 16 residues. As DNA, the CDR3 is TGTGCCAGCAGCCAAGGTGGAGGGGTGGCCTACAATGAGCAGTTCTTC. Protein sequence: CASSQGGGVAYNEQFF.

V gene TRBV7-2 combines with J gene TRBJ1-6; D is possibly TRBD1 (6 bases). The V and J ends lost 1 base and 7 bases respectively, with 14 bases between them. The V gene's germline CDR1 is SGHTA and CDR2 FQGNSA. The CDR3 is 16 residues long. The CDR3 DNA reads TGTGCCAGCAGCTTAGTAGGCGACACAGGGAATTCACCCCTCCACTTT. This encodes CASSLVGDTGNSPLHF.

V is TRBV5-4 and J is TRBJ2-2; possibly TRBD2 for D (5 bases). The CDR3 loop spans 14 amino acids. Germline-derived CDR1 and CDR2 are SGHNT and YYREEE (reference sequence). With 0 bases removed from V and 10 bases from J, the gap between germline ends came to 13 bases. The CDR3 DNA reads TGTGCCAGCAGCTTGGTCGCCGAGGGTTCGGAGCTGTTTTTT. This gives the protein CASSLVAEGSELFF.

The chain is built from TRBV7-2 and TRBJ1-3; a possible D gene is TRBD1 (5 bases). V was clipped by 1 base and J by 3 bases, with 10 bases between them. Germline CDR1 reads SGHTA; CDR2 reads FQGNSA. The CDR3 loop spans 15 amino acids. The CDR3 is CASSLGGTVGNTIYF. The CDR3 nucleotides are TGTGCCAGCAGCTTAGGGGGGACTGTTGGAAACACCATATATTTT.

This clone has a handful of counts. The chain links TRBV13 to TRBJ2-7; D is unclear. This CDR3 comprises 14 residues. V was cut by 3 bases and J by 1 base, with 10 bases left in between. The germline CDR1 and CDR2 sequences are PRHDT and FYEKMQ (reference sequence). This chain's CDR3 is CASSLGQPSYEQYF. CDR3 coding DNA: TGTGCCAGCAGCTTGGGCCAGCCATCCTACGAGCAGTACTTC.

The chain links TRBV28 to TRBJ1-1; D is ambiguous. V was trimmed by 2 bases and J by 11 bases, leaving 9 bases between them. The CDR3 runs 11 residues. CDR1 and CDR2 (germline): MDHEN, SYDVKM. In DNA, the CDR3 is TGTGCCAGCAGTTTACCCGGGGAGGCTTTCTTT. This encodes CASSLPGEAFF.

As DNA, the CDR3 is TGTGCCAGCAGCGGAGTCCGGGACTCCATCTACAATGAGCAGTTCTTC. Its protein product is CASSGVRDSIYNEQFF. The V gene is TRBV9, the J gene TRBJ2-1, with D perhaps matching TRBD2 (6 bases). V lost 3 bases and J 3 bases, leaving 16 bases between the germline ends. CDR3 length equals 16 residues. Germline V CDR1 and CDR2: SGDLS, YYNGEE.

The genes are TRBV9 and TRBJ2-3; no reliable D call. Germline V lookup: CDR1 SGDLS, CDR2 YYNGEE. Trimming removed 2 bases from V and 8 bases from J, with 18 bases in between. This CDR3 is built from 15 residues. The CDR3 reads CASSVTAGRVGTQYF. DNA of the CDR3: TGTGCCAGCAGCGTTACGGCCGGTCGGGTGGGTACGCAGTATTTT.

The V call is TRBV9, the J call TRBJ1-1; D remains unclear. Germline-derived CDR1 and CDR2 are SGDLS and YYNGEE. The CDR3 consists of 14 residues. Trimming removed 0 bases at V and 4 bases at J, with 10 bases between. CDR3 coding DNA: TGTGCCAGCAGCGTAGGAGGAGTAGCCACTGAAGCTTTCTTT. Translation: CASSVGGVATEAFF.

This clone came up a few times. V gene TRBV30 combines with J gene TRBJ2-1; 9 positions agree with TRBD2. This CDR3 is 15 amino acids long. J gave up 8 bases and V 4 bases, and 12 bases lay outside the gene matches. Germline CDR1 and CDR2: GTSNPN and SVGIG (reference sequence). This CDR3 reads CAWKFRGGGVDEQFF. The CDR3 DNA reads TGTGCCTGGAAGTTTCGCGGGGGGGGCGTGGATGAGCAGTTCTTC.

This clone was recorded only once. CDR3: CASSLESLQETQYF. CDR3 bases: TGTGCCAGCAGCTTAGAATCCTTGCAAGAGACCCAGTACTTC. The V gene is TRBV7-9, the J gene TRBJ2-5; D is undetermined. CDR1 SEHNR and CDR2 FQNEAQ come from the germline V gene (reference sequence). The CDR3 spans 14 residues. V was pared by 1 base and J by 2 bases, with 8 bases between.

The chain employs TRBV6-5 and TRBJ2-1, with 9 bases identical to TRBD2. This CDR3 has 15 amino acids. Germline trimming cut 2 bases from V and 8 bases from J; bases unmatched to any gene: 7. Germline-derived CDR1 and CDR2 are MNHEY and SVGAGI. CDR3 nucleotides: TGTGCCAGCAGTTACCGCGGGGGGGCCCTCGATGAGCAGTTCTTC. Translating gives CASSYRGGALDEQFF.

The CDR3 loop reads CASSSFYNEQFF. The CDR3 region has the DNA TGTGCCAGCAGCTCCTTCTACAATGAGCAGTTCTTC. The rearrangement uses TRBV5-4 and TRBJ2-1; unclear D gene. The V gene lost 3 bases and the J gene lost 3 bases, with 4 bases spanning the gap. Germline CDR1 reads SGHNT; CDR2 reads YYREEE (reference sequence). CDR3 length: 12 amino acids.

This clone was seen a handful of times. The gene calls are TRBV11-2 and TRBJ1-1; D is perhaps TRBD1 (5 bases). CDR1 SGHAT and CDR2 FQNNGV come from the germline V gene. V was clipped by 5 bases and J by 0 bases, with 13 bases between them. This CDR3 has 15 amino acids. CDR3 sequence reads: CASSLRVGMNTEAFF. The CDR3 DNA sequence: TGTGCCAGCAGCCTCAGGGTAGGCATGAACACTGAAGCTTTCTTT.

V usage is TRBV5-4 and J usage is TRBJ1-6, with D tentatively TRBD1 (6 bases). The CDR3 sequence is 16 residues long. The germline V gene has CDR1 SGHNT and CDR2 YYREEE (reference sequence). With 0 bases removed from V and 9 bases from J, the gap between germline ends came to 16 bases. The CDR3 sequence is CASSLGARGGTSPLHF. The CDR3 DNA reads as TGTGCCAGCAGCTTGGGGGCCCGGGGGGGCACTTCACCCCTCCACTTT.

The rearrangement links TRBV5-4 to TRBJ2-7; 9 nucleotides line up with TRBD1. This CDR3 is 15 amino acids long. J lost 3 bases, V lost 4 bases, and 8 bases had no gene match. The germline gives CDR1 SGHNT, CDR2 YYREEE (reference sequence). The CDR3 DNA sequence: TGTGCCAGCAGCGCTACAGGGGGCAACTTCTACGAGCAGTACTTC. It codes for CASSATGGNFYEQYF.

The V and J genes are TRBV5-1 and TRBJ2-7; 8 bases are shared with TRBD1. CDR1 and CDR2 (germline): SGHRS, YFSETQ. The junction had 11 bases not matched to a gene; V was cut back by 4 bases and J by 5 bases. The CDR3 length is 15 residues. CDR3 sequence (DNA): TGCGCCAGCAGCATTGGACAGGGTGCCTTCCACGAGCAGTACTTC. Translated, it gives CASSIGQGAFHEQYF.

This clone showed up just a few times. The V call is TRBV5-4, the J call TRBJ2-1; TRBD1 matches at 7 bases. This CDR3 has 15 residues. Germline CDR1 is SGHNT and CDR2 is YYREEE (reference sequence). Trimming cost V 4 bases and J 0 bases; bases outside gene matches: 4. CDR3 sequence (DNA): TGTGCCAGCAGCCGACGGGACAGCTCCTACAATGAGCAGTTCTTC. It codes for CASSRRDSSYNEQFF.

The chain has TRBV7-6 and TRBJ2-3, with D uncertain. The germline CDR1 and CDR2 sequences are SGHVS and FNYEAQ. The CDR3 consists of 13 residues. V was trimmed by 5 bases and J by 2 bases, leaving 8 bases between them. The CDR3 loop reads CASSPRLTDTQYF. The CDR3, as DNA: TGTGCCAGCAGCCCTCGTCTCACAGATACGCAGTATTTT.

The V and J genes are TRBV5-5 and TRBJ1-1; 7 bases match TRBD1. CDR3 length: 12 amino acids. V lost 1 base and J lost 10; bases outside the gene matches: 4. Germline V gene data show CDR1 as SGHKS and CDR2 as YYEKEE (reference sequence). The CDR3 spells CASSLSDRVAFF. The CDR3 coding sequence is TGTGCCAGCAGCTTGTCAGACAGGGTAGCTTTCTTT.

The rearrangement joins TRBV4-3 to TRBJ2-2; 10 bases line up with TRBD2. From germline, CDR1 is LGHNA and CDR2 YSLEER. With V trimmed by 1 base and J by 5 bases, 4 bases remained unmatched. The length of the CDR3 is 16 residues. This CDR3 reads CASSQGTSGLTGELFF. Written as DNA, the CDR3 is TGCGCCAGCAGCCAAGGGACTAGCGGTCTGACCGGGGAGCTGTTTTTT.

This clone appeared a single time. The V call is TRBV4-2, the J call TRBJ2-7; D might be TRBD1 (5 bases). The CDR3 is 14 amino acids. Germline lookup yields CDR1 LGHNA and CDR2 YNFKEQ. V gave up 0 bases and J gave up 7 bases, with 13 bases separating them. The CDR3 DNA reads TGTGCCAGCAGCCAAGATAAAGGGGTAGGTGAGCAGTACTTC. Its protein product is CASSQDKGVGEQYF.

CDR3 nucleotides: TGTGCCAGTAGCCTACCGGGACAGATTTACGAGCAGTACTTC. This gives the protein CASSLPGQIYEQYF. The V and J genes are TRBV19 and TRBJ2-7; 7 bases agree with TRBD1. CDR3 length: 14 residues. Germline trimming cut 6 bases from V and 4 bases from J; bases unmatched to any gene: 9. The germline gives CDR1 LNHDA, CDR2 SQIVND (reference sequence).

The V gene is TRBV5-1, the J gene TRBJ2-2, with D possibly TRBD1 on 6 matching bases. The germline V gene encodes CDR1 SGHRS and CDR2 YFSETQ. The CDR3 totals 17 residues. The V end lost 0 bases, the J end lost 3 bases, and 15 bases lay between the germline ends. The CDR3 here is CASSLAFSTGYTGELFF. CDR3 in DNA: TGCGCCAGCAGCTTGGCCTTCTCGACAGGCTACACCGGGGAGCTGTTTTTT.

The chain's CDR3 is CASSTSRLVDSYNEQFF. The CDR3 DNA is TGTGCCAGTAGTACCTCTAGGTTGGTCGATTCCTACAATGAGCAGTTCTTC. The V call is TRBV19, the J call TRBJ2-1; D remains unclear. V was clipped by 4 bases and J by 1 base, with 17 bases between them. CDR1 is LNHDA, CDR2 SQIVND, per germline (reference sequence). This CDR3 has 17 residues.

The rearrangement joins TRBV7-6 to TRBJ2-5; tentatively, D is TRBD2 (7 bases). Trimming took 5 bases from V and 0 from J, leaving 10 bases between them. The CDR3 sequence is 14 residues long. Germline CDR1 and CDR2: SGHVS and FNYEAQ. The CDR3 is CASSQGTNQETQYF. In DNA form, the CDR3 reads TGTGCCAGCAGCCAGGGGACTAACCAAGAGACCCAGTACTTC.

The chain joins TRBV19 to TRBJ2-3; no firm D call. V lost 5 bases to trimming and J lost 2 bases, with 8 bases between them. This CDR3 comprises 13 residues. Germline V gene sequence: CDR1 LNHDA, CDR2 SQIVND (reference sequence). The DNA for the CDR3 is TGTGCCAGTAGTTTTCTAGACACAGATACGCAGTATTTT. Amino acid sequence: CASSFLDTDTQYF.